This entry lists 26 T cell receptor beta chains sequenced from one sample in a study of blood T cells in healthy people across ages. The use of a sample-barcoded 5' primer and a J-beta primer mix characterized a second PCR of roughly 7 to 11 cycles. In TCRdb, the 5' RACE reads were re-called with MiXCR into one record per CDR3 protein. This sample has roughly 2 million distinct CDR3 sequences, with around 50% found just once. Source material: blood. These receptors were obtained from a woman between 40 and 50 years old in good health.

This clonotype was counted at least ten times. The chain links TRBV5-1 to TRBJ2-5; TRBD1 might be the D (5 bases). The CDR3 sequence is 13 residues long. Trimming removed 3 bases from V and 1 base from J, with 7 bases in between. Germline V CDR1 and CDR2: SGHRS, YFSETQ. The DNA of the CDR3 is TGCGCCAGCAGCTCCAGGGCCCAAGAGACCCAGTACTTC. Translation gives CASSSRAQETQYF.

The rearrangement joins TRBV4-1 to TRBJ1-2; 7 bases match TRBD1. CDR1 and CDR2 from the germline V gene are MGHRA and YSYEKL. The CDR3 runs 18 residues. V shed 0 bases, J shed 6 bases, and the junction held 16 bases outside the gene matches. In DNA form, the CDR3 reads TGCGCCAGCAGCCAAGATCCAGGGGGGGAAGGCCTCGCGAATGGCTACACCTTC. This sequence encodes CASSQDPGGEGLANGYTF.

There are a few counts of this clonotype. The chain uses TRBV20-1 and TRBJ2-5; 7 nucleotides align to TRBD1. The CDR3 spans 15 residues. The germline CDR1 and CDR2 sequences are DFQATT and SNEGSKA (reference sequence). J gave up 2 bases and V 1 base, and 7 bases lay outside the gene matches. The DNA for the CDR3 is TGCAGTGCTAGAGGTTTAGGCAGGGGGCAAGAGACCCAGTACTTC. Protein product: CSARGLGRGQETQYF.

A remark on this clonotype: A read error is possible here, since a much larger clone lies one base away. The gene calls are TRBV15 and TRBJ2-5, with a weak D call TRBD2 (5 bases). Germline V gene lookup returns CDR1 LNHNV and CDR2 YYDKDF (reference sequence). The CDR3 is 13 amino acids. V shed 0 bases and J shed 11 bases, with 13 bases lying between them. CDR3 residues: CATSREVHSGQYF. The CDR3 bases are TGTGCCACCAGCAGAGAGGTCCACTCGGGGCAGTACTTC. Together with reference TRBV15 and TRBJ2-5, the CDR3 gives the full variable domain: DAMVIQNPRYQVTQFGKPVTLSCSQTLNHNVMYWYQQKSSQAPKLLFHYYDKDFNNEADTPDNFQSRRPNTSFCFLDIRSPGLGDTAMYLCATSREVHSGQYFGPGTRLLVL.

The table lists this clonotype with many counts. CDR3 DNA sequence: TGCGCCAGCAGCCAAGAGCGCGTCTCCTACGAGCAGTACTTC. This translates into CASSQERVSYEQYF. The chain carries TRBV4-3 and TRBJ2-7, with D unresolved. V lost 0 bases to trimming and J lost 0 bases, with 6 bases between them. CDR3 size: 14 residues. Germline lookup yields CDR1 LGHNA and CDR2 YSLEER.

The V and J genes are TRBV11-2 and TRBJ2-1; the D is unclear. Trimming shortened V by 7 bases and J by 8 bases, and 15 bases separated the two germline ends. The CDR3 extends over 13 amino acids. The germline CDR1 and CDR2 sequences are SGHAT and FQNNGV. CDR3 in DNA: TGTGCCAGCAACTCCCGTACCTTGTATGAGCAGTTCTTC. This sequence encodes CASNSRTLYEQFF. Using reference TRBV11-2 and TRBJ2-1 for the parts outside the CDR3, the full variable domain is EAGVAQSPRYKIIEKRQSVAFWCNPISGHATLYWYQQILGQGPKLLIQFQNNGVVDDSQLPKDRFSAERLKGVDSTLKIQPAKLEDSAVYLCASNSRTLYEQFFGPGTRLTVL.

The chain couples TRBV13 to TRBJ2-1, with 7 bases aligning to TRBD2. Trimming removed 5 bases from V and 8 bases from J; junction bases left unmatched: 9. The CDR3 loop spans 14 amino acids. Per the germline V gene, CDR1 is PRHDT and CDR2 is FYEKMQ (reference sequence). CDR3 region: CASSLNRGDDEQFF. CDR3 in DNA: TGTGCCAGCAGCCTCAACCGGGGGGACGATGAGCAGTTCTTC.

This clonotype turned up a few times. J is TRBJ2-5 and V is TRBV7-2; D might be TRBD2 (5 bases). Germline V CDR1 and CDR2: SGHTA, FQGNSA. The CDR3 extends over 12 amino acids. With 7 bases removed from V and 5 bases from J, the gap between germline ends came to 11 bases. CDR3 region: CASTLRGETQYF. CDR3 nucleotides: TGTGCCAGCACCCTGCGAGGGGAGACCCAGTACTTC.

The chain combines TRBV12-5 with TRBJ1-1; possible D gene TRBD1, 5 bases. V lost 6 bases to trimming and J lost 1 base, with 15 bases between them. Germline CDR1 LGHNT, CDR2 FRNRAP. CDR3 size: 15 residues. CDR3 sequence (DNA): TGTGCTAGTGGAGTCTCCGGACATAAGAACACTGAAGCTTTCTTT. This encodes CASGVSGHKNTEAFF.

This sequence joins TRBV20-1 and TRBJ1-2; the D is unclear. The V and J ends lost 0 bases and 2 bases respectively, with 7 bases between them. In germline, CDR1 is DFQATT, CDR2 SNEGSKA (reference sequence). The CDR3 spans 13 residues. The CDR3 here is CSAREQINYGYTF. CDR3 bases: TGCAGTGCTAGAGAGCAGATCAACTATGGCTACACCTTC.

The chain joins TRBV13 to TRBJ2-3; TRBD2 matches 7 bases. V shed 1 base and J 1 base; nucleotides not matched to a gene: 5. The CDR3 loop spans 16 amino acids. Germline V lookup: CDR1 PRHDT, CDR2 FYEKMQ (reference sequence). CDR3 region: CASSLVSSGGTDTQYF. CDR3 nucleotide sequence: TGTGCCAGCAGCTTAGTGTCCAGCGGGGGCACAGATACGCAGTATTTT.

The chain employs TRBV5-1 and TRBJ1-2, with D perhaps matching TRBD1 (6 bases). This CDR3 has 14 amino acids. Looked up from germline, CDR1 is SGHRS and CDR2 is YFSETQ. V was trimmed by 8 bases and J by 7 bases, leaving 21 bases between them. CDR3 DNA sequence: TGCGCCAGTAAGGGGGGAGCCCCAAAAAGTGGCTACACCTTC. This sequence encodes CASKGGAPKSGYTF.

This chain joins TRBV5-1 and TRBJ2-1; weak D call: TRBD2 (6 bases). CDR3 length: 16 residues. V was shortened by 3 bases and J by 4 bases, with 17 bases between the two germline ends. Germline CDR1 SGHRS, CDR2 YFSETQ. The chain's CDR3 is CASSWGDPIGYNEQFF. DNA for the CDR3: TGCGCCAGCAGCTGGGGGGACCCCATAGGATACAATGAGCAGTTCTTC.

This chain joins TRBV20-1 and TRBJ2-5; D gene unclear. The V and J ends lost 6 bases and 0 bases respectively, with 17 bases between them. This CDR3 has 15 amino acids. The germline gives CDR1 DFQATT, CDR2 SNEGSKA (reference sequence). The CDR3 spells CSALPRDWYQETQYF. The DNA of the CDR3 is TGCAGTGCCTTACCGAGAGACTGGTACCAAGAGACCCAGTACTTC.

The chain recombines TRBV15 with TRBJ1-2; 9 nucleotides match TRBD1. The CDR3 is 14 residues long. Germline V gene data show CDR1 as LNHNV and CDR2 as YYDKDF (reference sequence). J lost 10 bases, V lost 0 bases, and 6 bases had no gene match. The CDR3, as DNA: TGTGCCACCAGCAGAGAAGGGACAGGGAAAACCTACACCTTC. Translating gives CATSREGTGKTYTF.

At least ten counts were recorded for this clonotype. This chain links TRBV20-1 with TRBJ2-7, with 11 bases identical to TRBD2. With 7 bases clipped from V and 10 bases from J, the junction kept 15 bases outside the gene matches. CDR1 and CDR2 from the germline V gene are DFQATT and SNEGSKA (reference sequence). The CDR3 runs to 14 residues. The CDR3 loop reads CSVDPTSGGGIQYF. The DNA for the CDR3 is TGCAGTGTTGACCCTACTAGCGGGGGAGGAATCCAGTACTTC.

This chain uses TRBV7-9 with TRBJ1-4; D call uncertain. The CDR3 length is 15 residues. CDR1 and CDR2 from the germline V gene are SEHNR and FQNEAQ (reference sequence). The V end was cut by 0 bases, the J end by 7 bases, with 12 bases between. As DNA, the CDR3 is TGTGCCAGCAGCTTAGCAGTTGGAAGGAGTGAAAAACTGTTTTTT. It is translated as CASSLAVGRSEKLFF.

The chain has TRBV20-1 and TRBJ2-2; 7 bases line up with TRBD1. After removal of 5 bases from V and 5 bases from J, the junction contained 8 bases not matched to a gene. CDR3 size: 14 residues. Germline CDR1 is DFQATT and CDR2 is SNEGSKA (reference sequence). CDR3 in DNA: TGCAGTGCTCTTATGAGGGGGCCTACCGGGGAGCTGTTTTTT. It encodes CSALMRGPTGELFF.

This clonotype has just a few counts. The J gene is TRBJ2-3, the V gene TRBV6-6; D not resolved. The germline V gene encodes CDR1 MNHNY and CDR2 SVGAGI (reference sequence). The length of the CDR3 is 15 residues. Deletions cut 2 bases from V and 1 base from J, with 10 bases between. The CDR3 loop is CASSYGDKGTDTQYF. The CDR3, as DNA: TGTGCCAGCAGTTACGGAGACAAGGGCACAGATACGCAGTATTTT.

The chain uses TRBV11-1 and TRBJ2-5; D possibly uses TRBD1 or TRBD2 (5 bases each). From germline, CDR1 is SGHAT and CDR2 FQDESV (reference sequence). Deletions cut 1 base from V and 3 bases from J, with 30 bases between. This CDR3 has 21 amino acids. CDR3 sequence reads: CASSLVVGSAGTTGRKETQYF. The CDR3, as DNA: TGTGCCAGCAGCTTAGTGGTTGGTTCGGCCGGGACCACCGGTCGGAAAGAGACCCAGTACTTC.

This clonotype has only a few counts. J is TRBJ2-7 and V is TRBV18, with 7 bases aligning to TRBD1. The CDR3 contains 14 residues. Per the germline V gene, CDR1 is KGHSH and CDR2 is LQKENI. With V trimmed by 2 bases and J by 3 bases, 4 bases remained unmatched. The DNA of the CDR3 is TGTGCCAGCTCACCATACAGGGGAGACTACGAGCAGTACTTC. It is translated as CASSPYRGDYEQYF. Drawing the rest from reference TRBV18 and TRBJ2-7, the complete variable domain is NAGVMQNPRHLVRRRGQEARLRCSPMKGHSHVYWYRQLPEEGLKFMVYLQKENIIDESGMPKERFSAEFPKEGPSILRIQQVVRGDSAAYFCASSPYRGDYEQYFGPGTRLTVT.

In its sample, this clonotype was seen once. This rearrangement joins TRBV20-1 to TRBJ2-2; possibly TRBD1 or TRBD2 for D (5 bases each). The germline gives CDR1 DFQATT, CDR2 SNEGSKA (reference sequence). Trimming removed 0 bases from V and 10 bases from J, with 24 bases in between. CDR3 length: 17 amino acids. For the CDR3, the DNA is TGCAGTGCTAGAGATGTATCGGGACGAACCCAACCGGCGGAGCTGTTTTTT. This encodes CSARDVSGRTQPAELFF.

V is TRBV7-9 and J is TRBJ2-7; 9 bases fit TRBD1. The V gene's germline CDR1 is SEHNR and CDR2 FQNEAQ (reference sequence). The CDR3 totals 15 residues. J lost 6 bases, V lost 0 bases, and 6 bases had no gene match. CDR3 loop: CASSLAGTGKGEQYF. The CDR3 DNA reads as TGTGCCAGCAGCTTAGCCGGGACAGGGAAGGGCGAGCAGTACTTC.

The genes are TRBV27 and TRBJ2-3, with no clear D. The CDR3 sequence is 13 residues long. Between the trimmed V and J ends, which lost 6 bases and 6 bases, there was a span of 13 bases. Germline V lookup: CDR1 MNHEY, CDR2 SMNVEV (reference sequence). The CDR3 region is CASRGFGSDTQYF. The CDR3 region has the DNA TGTGCCAGCAGGGGGTTTGGATCGGATACGCAGTATTTT.

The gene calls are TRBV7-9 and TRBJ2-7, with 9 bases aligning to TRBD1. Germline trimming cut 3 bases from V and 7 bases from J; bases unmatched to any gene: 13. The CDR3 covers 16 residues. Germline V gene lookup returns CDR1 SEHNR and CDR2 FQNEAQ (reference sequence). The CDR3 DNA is TGTGCCAGCAGCTTGGGCCGGGACAGGGTACGTGATGAGCAGTACTTC. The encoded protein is CASSLGRDRVRDEQYF. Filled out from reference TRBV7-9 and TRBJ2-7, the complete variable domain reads DTGVSQNPRHKITKRGQNVTFRCDPISEHNRLYWYRQTLGQGPEFLTYFQNEAQLEKSRLLSDRFSAERPKGSFSTLEIQRTEQGDSAMYLCASSLGRDRVRDEQYFGPGTRLTVT.

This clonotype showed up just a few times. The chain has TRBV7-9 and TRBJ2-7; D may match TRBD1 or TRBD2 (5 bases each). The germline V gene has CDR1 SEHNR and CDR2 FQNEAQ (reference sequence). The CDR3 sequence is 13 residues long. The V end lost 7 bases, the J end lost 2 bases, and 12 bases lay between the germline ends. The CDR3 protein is CASTGRGPYEQYF. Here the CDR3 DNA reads TGTGCCAGCACCGGACGGGGCCCCTACGAGCAGTACTTC.